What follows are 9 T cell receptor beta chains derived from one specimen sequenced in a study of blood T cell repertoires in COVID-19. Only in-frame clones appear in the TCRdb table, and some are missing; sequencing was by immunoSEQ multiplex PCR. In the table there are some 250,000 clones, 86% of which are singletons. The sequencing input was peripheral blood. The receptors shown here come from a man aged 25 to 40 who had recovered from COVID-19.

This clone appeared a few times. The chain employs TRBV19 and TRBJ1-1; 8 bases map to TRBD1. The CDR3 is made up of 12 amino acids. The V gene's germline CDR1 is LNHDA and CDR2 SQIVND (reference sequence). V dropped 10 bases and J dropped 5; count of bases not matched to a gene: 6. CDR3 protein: CATNTGGTEAFF. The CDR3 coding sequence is TGTGCCACTAATACAGGGGGGACTGAAGCTTTCTTT.

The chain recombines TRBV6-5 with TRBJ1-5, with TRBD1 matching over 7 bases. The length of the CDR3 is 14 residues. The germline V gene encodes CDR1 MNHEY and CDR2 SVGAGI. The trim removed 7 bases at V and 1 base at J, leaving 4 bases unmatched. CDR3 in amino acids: CASTAGGSNQPQHF. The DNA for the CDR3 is TGTGCCAGCACTGCAGGGGGGAGCAATCAGCCCCAGCATTTT.

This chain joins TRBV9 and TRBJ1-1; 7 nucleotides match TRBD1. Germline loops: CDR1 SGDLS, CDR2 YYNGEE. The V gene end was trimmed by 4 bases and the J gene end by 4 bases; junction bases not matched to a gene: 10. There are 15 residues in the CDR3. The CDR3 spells CASSPHPTGVTEAFF. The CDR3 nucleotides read TGTGCCAGCAGCCCCCACCCCACAGGGGTCACTGAAGCTTTCTTT.

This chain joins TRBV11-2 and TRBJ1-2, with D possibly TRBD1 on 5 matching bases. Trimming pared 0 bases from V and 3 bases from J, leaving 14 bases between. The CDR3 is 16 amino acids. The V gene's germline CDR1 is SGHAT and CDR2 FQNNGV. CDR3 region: CASSLDLGRGHYGYTF. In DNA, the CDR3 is TGTGCCAGCAGCTTAGATCTTGGGAGGGGACACTATGGCTACACCTTC.

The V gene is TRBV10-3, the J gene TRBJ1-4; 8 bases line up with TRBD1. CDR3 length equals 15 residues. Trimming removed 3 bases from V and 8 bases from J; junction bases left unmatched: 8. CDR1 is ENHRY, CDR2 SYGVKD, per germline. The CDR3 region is CAISEGAGGEEKLFF. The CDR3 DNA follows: TGTGCCATCAGTGAAGGGGCAGGGGGCGAGGAAAAACTGTTTTTT.

This CDR3 is CASSRPEGQMNTEAFF. The CDR3 DNA reads TGTGCCAGCAGTCGACCCGAAGGACAGATGAACACTGAAGCTTTCTTT. The rearrangement joins TRBV27 to TRBJ1-1; D might be TRBD1 (6 bases). CDR1 is MNHEY, CDR2 SMNVEV, per germline (reference sequence). V lost 5 bases to trimming and J lost 0 bases, with 16 bases between them. The CDR3 runs 16 residues.

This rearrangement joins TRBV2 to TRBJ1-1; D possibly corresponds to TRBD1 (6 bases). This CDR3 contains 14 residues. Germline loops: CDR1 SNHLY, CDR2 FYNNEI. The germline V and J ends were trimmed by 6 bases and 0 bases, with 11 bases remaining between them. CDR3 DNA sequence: TGTGCCAGCAGAGGACAGACGATGAACACTGAAGCTTTCTTT. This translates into CASRGQTMNTEAFF.

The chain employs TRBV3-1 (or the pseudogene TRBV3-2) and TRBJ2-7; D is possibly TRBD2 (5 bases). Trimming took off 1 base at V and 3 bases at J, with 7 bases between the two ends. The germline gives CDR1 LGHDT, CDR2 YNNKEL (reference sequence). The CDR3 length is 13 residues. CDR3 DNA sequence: TGTGCCAGCAGCCAAGGGGAGTTCTACGAGCAGTACTTC. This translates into CASSQGEFYEQYF.

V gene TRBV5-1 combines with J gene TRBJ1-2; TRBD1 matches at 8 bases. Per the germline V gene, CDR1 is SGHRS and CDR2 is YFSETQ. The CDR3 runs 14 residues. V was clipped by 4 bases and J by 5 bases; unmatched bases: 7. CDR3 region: CASSLSQGAYGYTF. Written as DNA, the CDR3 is TGCGCCAGCAGCCTATCCCAGGGGGCATATGGCTACACCTTC.